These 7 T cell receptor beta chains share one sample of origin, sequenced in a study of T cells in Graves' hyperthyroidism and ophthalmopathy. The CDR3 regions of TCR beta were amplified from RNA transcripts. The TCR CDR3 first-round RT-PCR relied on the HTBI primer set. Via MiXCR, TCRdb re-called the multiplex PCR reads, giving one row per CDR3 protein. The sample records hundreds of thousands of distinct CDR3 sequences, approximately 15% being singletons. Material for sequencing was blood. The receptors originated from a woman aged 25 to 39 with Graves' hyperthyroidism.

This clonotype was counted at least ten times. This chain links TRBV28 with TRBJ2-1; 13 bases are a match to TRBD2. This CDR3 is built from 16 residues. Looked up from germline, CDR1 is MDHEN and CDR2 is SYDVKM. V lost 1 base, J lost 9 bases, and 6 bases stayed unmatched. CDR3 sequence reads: CASSLSGLAGAGEQFF. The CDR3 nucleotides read TGTGCCAGCAGTTTATCCGGACTAGCGGGGGCCGGTGAGCAGTTCTTC.

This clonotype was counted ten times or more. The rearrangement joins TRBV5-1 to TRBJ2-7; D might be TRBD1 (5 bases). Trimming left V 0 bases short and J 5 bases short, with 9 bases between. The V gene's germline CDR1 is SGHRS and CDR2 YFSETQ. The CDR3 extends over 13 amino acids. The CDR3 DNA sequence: TGCGCCAGCAGCTTGGCAGGGCTAGACGAGCAGTACTTC. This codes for CASSLAGLDEQYF.

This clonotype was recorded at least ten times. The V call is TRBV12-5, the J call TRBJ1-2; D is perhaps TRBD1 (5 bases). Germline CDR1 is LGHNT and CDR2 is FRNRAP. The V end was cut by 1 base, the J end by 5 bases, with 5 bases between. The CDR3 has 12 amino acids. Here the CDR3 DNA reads TGTGCTAGTGGTTTGGAGGGGTATGGCTACACCTTC. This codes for CASGLEGYGYTF.

CDR3 protein: CASNFWGVDEQYF. In nucleotides, the CDR3 is TGTGCCAGCAACTTCTGGGGAGTTGATGAGCAGTACTTC. The chain recombines TRBV13 with TRBJ2-7; D is perhaps TRBD2 (5 bases). The V gene's germline CDR1 is PRHDT and CDR2 FYEKMQ (reference sequence). The CDR3 extends over 13 amino acids. V dropped 7 bases and J dropped 7 bases, with 17 bases sitting between them.

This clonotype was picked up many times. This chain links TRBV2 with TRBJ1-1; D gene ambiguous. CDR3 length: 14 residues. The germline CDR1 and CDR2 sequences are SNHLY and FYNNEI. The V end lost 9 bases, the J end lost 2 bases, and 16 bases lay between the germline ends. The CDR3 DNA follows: TGTGCCAGTCCGGGGTCAGGACCTAACACTGAAGCTTTCTTT. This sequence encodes CASPGSGPNTEAFF. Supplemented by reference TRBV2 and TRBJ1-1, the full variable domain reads EPEVTQTPSHQVTQMGQEVILRCVPISNHLYFYWYRQILGQKVEFLVSFYNNEISEKSEIFDDQFSVERPDGSNFTLKIRSTKLEDSAMYFCASPGSGPNTEAFFGQGTRLTVV.

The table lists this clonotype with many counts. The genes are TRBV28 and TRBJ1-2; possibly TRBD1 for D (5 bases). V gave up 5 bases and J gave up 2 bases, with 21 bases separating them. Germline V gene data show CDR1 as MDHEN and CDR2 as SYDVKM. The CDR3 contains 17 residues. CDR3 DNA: TGTGCCAGCAGTGACCCAGGGAAGGTTCGGATAAACTATGGCTACACCTTC. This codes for CASSDPGKVRINYGYTF.

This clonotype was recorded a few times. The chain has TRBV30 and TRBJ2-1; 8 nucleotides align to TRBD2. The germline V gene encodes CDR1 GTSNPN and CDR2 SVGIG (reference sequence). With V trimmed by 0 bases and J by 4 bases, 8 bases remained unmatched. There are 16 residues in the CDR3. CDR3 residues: CAWSVYPGLDYNEQFF. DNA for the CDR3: TGTGCCTGGAGTGTATACCCGGGACTAGATTACAATGAGCAGTTCTTC.